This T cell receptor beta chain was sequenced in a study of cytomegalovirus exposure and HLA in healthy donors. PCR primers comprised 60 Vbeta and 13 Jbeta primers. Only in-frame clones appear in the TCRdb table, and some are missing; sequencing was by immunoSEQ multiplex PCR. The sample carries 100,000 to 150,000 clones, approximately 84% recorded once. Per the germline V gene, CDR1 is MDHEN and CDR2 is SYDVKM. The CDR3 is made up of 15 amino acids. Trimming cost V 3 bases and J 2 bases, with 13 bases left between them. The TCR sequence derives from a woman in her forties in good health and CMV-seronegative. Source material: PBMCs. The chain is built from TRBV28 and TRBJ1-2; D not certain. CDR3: CASSFPSGGNYGYTF. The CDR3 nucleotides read TGTGCCAGCAGTTTCCCCTCGGGAGGGAACTATGGCTACACCTTC.